This TCR beta chain was found in a study of T cell responses to AZD1222 COVID-19 vaccine. General study points: At study baseline, merely a handful of AZD1222 recipients were seropositive. Two AZD1222 administrations were followed by greater Spike-specific TCR breadth and depth.

Notes on this clone: What it binds is unknown.

Generated by immunoSEQ multiplex PCR, the TCRdb table keeps only in-frame clones and is missing some. In the table there are 150,000 or so clones, 91% of which are singletons. This TCR came from an adult who received the AZD1222 COVID-19 vaccine. Material: peripheral blood, obtained 28 days after the second AZD1222 dose.

CDR3 nucleotide sequence: TGTGCCAGTAGTAACAGGCAGGGCAATGAGCAGTTCTTC. Amino acid sequence: CASSNRQGNEQFF. The chain is built from TRBV19 and TRBJ2-1; D may be TRBD1 (5 bases). The CDR3 runs 13 residues. V shed 4 bases and J shed 6 bases, with 10 bases lying between them. Germline CDR1 and CDR2: LNHDA and SQIVND (reference sequence).